These T cell receptor beta chains were read from a single sample in a study of siplizumab effects on memory and regulatory T cells. The method was immunoSEQ multiplex PCR; TCRdb's version includes in-frame clones alone and lacks a portion of them. Of about 110,000 clones in the sample, around 90% were seen once. Sequences were obtained from CD4+ T cells sorted from blood. These receptor sequences come from a human donor in good health. CDR3s include the opening cysteine and the closing phenylalanine or tryptophan. The D gene is left open where the match is weak. Expanded clones are given a class, and other clones once, few, many or no size at all.

v_call	cdr3_length	d_call	clone_size	cdr3_aa
TRBV9	16	NA	NA	CASTRGALLTGDTQYF
TRBV2	15	TRBD2	NA	CASSELAGGPNTQYF
TRBV6-5	15	NA	NA	CASSYAGIAGNTIYF
TRBV16	16	TRBD1	NA	CASSLPWGTGDHEQYF
TRBV19	16	NA	NA	CASSLWGRGSGNTIYF
TRBV7-2	16	NA	NA	CASSSLGGDWKGTQYF
TRBV7-9	10	NA	NA	CASSLEEQFF
TRBV11-1	16	TRBD2	once	CASSLGLAGATYEQYF
TRBV6-5	13	NA	NA	CASAPTVNYGYTF
TRBV11-1	13	NA	NA	CASSLLGPNEQFF
TRBV11-2	14	NA	once	CASSLGLTNTEAFF
TRBV5-1	14	TRBD1	once	CASSRGQPSYEQYF
TRBV7-2	15	NA	NA	CASSSKNRAPDTQYF
TRBV6-5	14	TRBD1	once	CASSYAGQVSEQYF
TRBV29-1	12	NA	NA	CSVRTVSMGYTF